The T cell receptor (beta chain) under discussion was sequenced for a study of CD8 T cells in ankylosing spondylitis. Whole-study findings and limits: Disease-linked clones bore a CD8+ phenotype and were relatively rare in peripheral blood. Disease-associated clones were reportedly significantly overrepresented in matched ankylosing spondylitis synovial fluid. What seemed typical of ankylosing spondylitis blood was a TCR beta motif built from several highly homologous variants. Existing reports had already noted some motif variants in reactive arthritis synovial fluid and blood.

Each TCR beta library was made by quantitative 5'-RACE that incorporated molecular barcodes. TCRdb re-called the 5' RACE reads through MiXCR, storing one row per CDR3 protein. Among over 450,000 distinct CDR3 sequences listed, 9.5% to 15% were seen once. Comment on this clonotype: Antigen specificity is unknown.

Germline V lookup: CDR1 KGHSH, CDR2 LQKENI. The CDR3 has 14 residues. Trimming cost V 0 bases and J 1 base, with 6 bases left between them. Sequencing used blood, either unsorted or a sorted T cell fraction (not recorded which). The chain carries TRBV18 and TRBJ1-1; D remains ambiguous. This clonotype originated in a male donor with ankylosing spondylitis. CDR3 sequence reads: CASSPPYPNTEAFF. As DNA, the CDR3 is TGTGCCAGCTCACCACCCTACCCGAACACTGAAGCTTTCTTT.